This TCR beta chain was identified during a study of blood T cell repertoires in COVID-19. Study in general: The study drew acute and convalescent COVID-19 samples from the United States, Italy and Spain. Sources were T cells, B-cell-depleted T cells, or PBMCs; the material itself was cDNA or gDNA.

Germline loops: CDR1 MGHRA, CDR2 YSYEKL. V was cut by 2 bases and J by 3 bases, with 17 bases left in between. CDR3 length equals 16 residues. Authors' data handling: For nucleated cells, counts were estimated from reference gene primer amplification. Using immunoSEQ multiplex PCR, the repertoire was profiled, and TCRdb retains in-frame clones only, with some absent. V and J calls and clone size are copied from that table; D and trimming were computed from the DNA. The table records roughly 200,000 clones, nearly 85% of them present only once. The sequence derives from a woman between 25 and 40 years old with COVID-19, enrolled during active disease. This chain connects TRBV4-1 to TRBJ2-7; TRBD1 is a possible D gene (5 bases). The sample was peripheral blood. The CDR3 region has the DNA TGCGCCAGCAGCCAACGTGATGGATCAGGGTACTACGAGCAGTACTTC. Residues: CASSQRDGSGYYEQYF.